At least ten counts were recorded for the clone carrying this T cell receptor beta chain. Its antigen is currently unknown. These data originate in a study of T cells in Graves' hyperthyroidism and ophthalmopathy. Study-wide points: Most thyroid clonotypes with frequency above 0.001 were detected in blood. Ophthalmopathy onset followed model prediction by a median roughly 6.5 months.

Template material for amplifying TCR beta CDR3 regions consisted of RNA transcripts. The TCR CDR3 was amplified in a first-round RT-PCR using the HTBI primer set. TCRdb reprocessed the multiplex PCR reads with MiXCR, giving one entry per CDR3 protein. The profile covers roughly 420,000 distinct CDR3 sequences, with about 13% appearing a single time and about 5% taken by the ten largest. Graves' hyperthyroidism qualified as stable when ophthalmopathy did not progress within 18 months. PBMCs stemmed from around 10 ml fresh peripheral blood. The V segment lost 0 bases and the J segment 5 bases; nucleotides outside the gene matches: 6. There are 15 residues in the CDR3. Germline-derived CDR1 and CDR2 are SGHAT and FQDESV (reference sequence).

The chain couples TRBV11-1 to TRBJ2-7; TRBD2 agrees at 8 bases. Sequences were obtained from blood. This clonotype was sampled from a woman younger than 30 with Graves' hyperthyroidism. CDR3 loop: CASSLAIGLANEQYF. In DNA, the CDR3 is TGTGCCAGCAGCTTAGCGATAGGACTAGCCAACGAGCAGTACTTC.